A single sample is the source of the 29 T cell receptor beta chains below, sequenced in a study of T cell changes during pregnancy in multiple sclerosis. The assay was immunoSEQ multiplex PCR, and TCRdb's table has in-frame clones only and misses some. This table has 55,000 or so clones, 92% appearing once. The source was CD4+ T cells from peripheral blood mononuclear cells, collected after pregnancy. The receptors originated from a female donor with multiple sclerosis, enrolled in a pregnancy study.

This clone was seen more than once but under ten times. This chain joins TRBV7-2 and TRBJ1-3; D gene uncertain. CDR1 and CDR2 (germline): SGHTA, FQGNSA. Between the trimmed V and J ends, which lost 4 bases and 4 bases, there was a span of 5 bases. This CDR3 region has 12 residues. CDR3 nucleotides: TGTGCCAGCAGCTCGACAGGAAACACCATATATTTT. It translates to CASSSTGNTIYF.

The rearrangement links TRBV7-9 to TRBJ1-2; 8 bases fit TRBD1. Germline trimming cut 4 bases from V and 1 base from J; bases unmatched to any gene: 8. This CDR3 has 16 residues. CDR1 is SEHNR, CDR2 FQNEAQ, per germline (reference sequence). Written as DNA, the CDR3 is TGTGCCAGCAGCTGGGAGGGACAGGCGAATAACTATGGCTACACCTTC. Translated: CASSWEGQANNYGYTF.

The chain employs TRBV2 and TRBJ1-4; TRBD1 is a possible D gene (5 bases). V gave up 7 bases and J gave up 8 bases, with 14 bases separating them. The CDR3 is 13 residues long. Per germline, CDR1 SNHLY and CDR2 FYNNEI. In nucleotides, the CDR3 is TGTGCCAGCAATCGCGGGGCTTACGAAAAACTGTTTTTT. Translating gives CASNRGAYEKLFF.

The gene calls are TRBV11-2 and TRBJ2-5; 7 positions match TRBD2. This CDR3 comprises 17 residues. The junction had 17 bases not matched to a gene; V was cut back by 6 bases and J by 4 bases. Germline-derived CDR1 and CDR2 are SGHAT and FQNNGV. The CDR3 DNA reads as TGTGCCAGCAGTTCTACCGGGAGGACTCTCCGGGGAGAGACCCAGTACTTC. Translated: CASSSTGRTLRGETQYF. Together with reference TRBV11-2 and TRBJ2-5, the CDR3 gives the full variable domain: EAGVAQSPRYKIIEKRQSVAFWCNPISGHATLYWYQQILGQGPKLLIQFQNNGVVDDSQLPKDRFSAERLKGVDSTLKIQPAKLEDSAVYLCASSSTGRTLRGETQYFGPGTRLLVL.

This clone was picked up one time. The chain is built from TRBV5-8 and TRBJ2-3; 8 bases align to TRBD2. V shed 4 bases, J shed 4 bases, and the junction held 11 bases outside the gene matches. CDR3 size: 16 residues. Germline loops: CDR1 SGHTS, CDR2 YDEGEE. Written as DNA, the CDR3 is TGTGCCAGCAGCATCGGAGCGGGGGTCCACGCAGATACGCAGTATTTT. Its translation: CASSIGAGVHADTQYF.

CDR3 residues: CASSSPGSSTQYF. DNA for the CDR3: TGTGCCAGCAGCTCCCCGGGATCCTCGACGCAGTATTTT. The V call is TRBV7-3, the J call TRBJ2-3; possible D gene TRBD2, 5 bases. Deletions cut 4 bases from V and 9 bases from J, with 14 bases between. The germline V gene has CDR1 SGHTA and CDR2 FQGTGA. This CDR3 is 13 amino acids long.

The CDR3 coding sequence is TGTGCCAGCAGCTTACGAGCGGGGGCCCTCCTCGATACGCAGTATTTT. It yields the protein CASSLRAGALLDTQYF. This chain joins TRBV11-2 and TRBJ2-3; 8 bases are a match to TRBD2. V gave up 2 bases and J gave up 6 bases; unmatched junction bases: 10. CDR1 is SGHAT and CDR2 is FQNNGV in the germline V gene. The CDR3 has 16 amino acids.

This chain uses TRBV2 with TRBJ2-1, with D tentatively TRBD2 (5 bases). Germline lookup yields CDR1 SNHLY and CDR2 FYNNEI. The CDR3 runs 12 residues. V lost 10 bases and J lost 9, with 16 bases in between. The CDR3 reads CATAFREGEQFF. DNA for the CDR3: TGTGCCACAGCTTTCCGTGAGGGTGAGCAGTTCTTC. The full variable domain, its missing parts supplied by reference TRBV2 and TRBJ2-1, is EPEVTQTPSHQVTQMGQEVILRCVPISNHLYFYWYRQILGQKVEFLVSFYNNEISEKSEIFDDQFSVERPDGSNFTLKIRSTKLEDSAMYFCATAFREGEQFFGPGTRLTVL.

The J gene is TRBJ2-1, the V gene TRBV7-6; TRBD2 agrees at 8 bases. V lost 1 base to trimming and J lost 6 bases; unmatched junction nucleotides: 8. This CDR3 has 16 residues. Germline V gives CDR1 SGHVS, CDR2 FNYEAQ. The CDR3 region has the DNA TGTGCCAGCAGCTTAGGTTTGCAGCGGGGGATCAATGAGCAGTTCTTC. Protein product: CASSLGLQRGINEQFF.

The CDR3 DNA follows: TGTGCCAGCAGCCCGCCGAGATTCCCGGGACAGGGCTACGAGCAGTACTTC. This gives the protein CASSPPRFPGQGYEQYF. V gene TRBV7-2 combines with J gene TRBJ2-7; 9 bases match TRBD1. CDR3 length: 17 amino acids. J lost 3 bases, V lost 5 bases, and 14 bases had no gene match. Germline assignment: CDR1 SGHTA and CDR2 FQGNSA.

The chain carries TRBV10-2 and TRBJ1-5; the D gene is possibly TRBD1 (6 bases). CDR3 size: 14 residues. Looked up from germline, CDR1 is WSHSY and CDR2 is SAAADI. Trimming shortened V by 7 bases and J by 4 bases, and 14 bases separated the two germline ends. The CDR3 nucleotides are TGCGCCAGCACCCTAGACAGGCCGAATCAGCCCCAGCATTTT. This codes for CASTLDRPNQPQHF.

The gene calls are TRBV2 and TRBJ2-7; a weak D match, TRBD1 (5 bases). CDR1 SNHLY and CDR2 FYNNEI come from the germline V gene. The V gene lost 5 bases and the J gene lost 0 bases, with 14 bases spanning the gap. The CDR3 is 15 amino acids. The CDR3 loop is CASSTDSFRSYEQYF. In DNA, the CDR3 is TGTGCCAGCAGTACCGACAGCTTCCGCTCCTACGAGCAGTACTTC.

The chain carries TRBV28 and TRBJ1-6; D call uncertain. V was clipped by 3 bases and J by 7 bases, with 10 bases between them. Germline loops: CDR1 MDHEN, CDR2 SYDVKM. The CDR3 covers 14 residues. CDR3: CASSLRAANSPLHF. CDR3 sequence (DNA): TGTGCCAGCAGTTTGAGGGCAGCAAATTCACCCCTCCACTTT. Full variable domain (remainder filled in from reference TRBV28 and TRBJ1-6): DVKVTQSSRYLVKRTGEKVFLECVQDMDHENMFWYRQDPGLGLRLIYFSYDVKMKEKGDIPEGYSVSREKKERFSLILESASTNQTSMYLCASSLRAANSPLHFGNGTRLTVT.

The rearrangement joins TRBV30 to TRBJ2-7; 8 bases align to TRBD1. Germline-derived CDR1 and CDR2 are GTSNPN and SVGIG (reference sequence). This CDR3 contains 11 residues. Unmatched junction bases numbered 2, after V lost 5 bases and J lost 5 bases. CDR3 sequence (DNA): TGTGCCTGGCAGGGGGCCAACGAGCAGTACTTC. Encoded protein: CAWQGANEQYF.

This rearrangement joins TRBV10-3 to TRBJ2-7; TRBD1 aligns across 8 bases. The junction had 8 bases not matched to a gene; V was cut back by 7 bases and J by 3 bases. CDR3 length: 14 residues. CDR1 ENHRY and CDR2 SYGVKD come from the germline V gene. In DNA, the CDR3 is TGTGCCATCAACGGACAGGGACTTCTCTACGAGCAGTACTTC. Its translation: CAINGQGLLYEQYF.

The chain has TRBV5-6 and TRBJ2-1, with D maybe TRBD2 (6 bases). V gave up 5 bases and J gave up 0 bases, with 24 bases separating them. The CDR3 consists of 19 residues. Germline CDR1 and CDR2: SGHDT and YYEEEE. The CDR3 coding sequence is TGTGCCAGCAGACCCCCGGCCCCTCTCTCCGGGAGCTCCTACAATGAGCAGTTCTTC. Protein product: CASRPPAPLSGSSYNEQFF.

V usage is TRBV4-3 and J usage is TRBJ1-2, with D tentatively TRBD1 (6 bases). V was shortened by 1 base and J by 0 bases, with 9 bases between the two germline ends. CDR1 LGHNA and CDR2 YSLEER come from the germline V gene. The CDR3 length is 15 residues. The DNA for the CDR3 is TGCGCCAGCAGCCAAGGGGGACACACTAACTATGGCTACACCTTC. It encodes CASSQGGHTNYGYTF.

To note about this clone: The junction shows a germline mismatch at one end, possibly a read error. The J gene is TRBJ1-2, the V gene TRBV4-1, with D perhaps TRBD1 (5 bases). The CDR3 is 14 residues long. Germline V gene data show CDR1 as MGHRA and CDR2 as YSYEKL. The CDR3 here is CASSQDQGNDGYTF. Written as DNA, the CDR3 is TGCGCCAGCAGCCAAGATCAGGGTAACGATGGCTACACCTTC.

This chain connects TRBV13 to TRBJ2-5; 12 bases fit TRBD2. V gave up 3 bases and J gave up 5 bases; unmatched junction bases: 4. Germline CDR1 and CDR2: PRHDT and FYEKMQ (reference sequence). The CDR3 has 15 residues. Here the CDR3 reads CASSFRTSGAETQYF. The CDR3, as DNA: TGTGCCAGCAGCTTCCGGACTAGCGGGGCCGAGACCCAGTACTTC.

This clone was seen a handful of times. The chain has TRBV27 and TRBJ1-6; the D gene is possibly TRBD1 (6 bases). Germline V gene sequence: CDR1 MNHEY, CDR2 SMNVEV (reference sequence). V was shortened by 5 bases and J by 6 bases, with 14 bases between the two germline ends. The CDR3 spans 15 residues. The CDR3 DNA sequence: TGTGCCAGCAGTGTACGACAGGCTCGTAATTCACCCCTCCACTTT. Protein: CASSVRQARNSPLHF.

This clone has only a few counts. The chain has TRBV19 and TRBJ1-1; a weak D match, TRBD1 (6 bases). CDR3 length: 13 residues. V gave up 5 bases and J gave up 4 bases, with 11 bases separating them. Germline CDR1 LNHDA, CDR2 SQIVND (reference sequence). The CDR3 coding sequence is TGTGCCAGTAGTCCCACAGGGAGCACTGAAGCTTTCTTT. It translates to CASSPTGSTEAFF. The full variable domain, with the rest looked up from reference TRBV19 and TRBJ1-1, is DGGITQSPKYLFRKEGQNVTLSCEQNLNHDAMYWYRQDPGQGLRLIYYSQIVNDFQKGDIAEGYSVSREKKESFPLTVTSAQKNPTAFYLCASSPTGSTEAFFGQGTRLTVV.

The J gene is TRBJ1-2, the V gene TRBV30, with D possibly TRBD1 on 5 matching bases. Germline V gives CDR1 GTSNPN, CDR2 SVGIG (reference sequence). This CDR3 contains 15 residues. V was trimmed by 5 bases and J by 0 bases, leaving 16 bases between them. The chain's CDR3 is CAWSAGSGPNYGYTF. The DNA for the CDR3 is TGTGCCTGGTCGGCAGGGTCCGGGCCTAACTATGGCTACACCTTC.

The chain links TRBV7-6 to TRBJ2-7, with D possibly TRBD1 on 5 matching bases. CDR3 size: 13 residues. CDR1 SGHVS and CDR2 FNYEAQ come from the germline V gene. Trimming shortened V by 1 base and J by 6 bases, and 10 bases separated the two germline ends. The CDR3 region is CASSLVQGLEQYF. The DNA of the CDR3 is TGTGCCAGCAGCTTAGTTCAGGGCCTCGAGCAGTACTTC.

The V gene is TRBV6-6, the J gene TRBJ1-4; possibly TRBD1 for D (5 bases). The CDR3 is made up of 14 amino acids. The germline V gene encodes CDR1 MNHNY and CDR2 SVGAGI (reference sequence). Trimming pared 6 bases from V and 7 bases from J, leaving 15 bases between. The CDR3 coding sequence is TGTGCCAGCAGCTACGGGGCGGTTGGTGAAAAACTGTTTTTT. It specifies CASSYGAVGEKLFF.

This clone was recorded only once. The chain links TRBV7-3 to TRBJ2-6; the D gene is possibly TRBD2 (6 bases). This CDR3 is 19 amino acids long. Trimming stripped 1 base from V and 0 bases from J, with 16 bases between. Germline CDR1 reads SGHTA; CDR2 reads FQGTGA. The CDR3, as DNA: TGTGCCAGCAGCTTAAGGGGCGGGACGTCTCTCTCTGGGGCCAACGTCCTGACTTTC. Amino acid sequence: CASSLRGGTSLSGANVLTF.

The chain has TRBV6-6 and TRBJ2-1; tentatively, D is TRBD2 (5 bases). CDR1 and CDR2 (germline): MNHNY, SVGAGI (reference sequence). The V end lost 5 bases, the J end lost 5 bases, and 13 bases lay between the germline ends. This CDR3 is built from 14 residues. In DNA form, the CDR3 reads TGTGCCAGCAGTCCCCCGGGGAGCAACAATGAGCAGTTCTTC. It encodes CASSPPGSNNEQFF.

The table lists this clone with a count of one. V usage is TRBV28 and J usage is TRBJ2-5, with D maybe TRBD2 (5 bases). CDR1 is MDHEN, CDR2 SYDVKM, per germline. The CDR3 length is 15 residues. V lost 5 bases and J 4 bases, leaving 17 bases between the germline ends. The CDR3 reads CASSPQDGGSETQYF. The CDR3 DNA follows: TGTGCCAGCAGTCCGCAGGACGGCGGGTCAGAGACCCAGTACTTC.

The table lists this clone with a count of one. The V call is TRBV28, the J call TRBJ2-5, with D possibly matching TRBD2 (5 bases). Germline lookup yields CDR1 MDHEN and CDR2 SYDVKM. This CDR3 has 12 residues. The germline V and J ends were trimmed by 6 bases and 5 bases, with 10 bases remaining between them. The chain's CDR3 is CASSAGVETQYF. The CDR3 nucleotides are TGTGCCAGCAGCGCCGGGGTGGAGACCCAGTACTTC.

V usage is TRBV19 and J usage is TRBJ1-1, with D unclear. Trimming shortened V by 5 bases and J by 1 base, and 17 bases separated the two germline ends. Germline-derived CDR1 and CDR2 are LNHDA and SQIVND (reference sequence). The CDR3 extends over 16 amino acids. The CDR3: CASSPTRSRRNTEAFF. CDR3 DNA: TGTGCCAGTAGTCCCACCCGATCGAGGAGGAACACTGAAGCTTTCTTT.